This TCR beta chain is from a study of tumor-infiltrating lymphocytes in oesophageal squamous cell carcinoma. Germline assignment: CDR1 KGHDR and CDR2 SFDVKD. The CDR3 contains 16 residues. J lost 3 bases, V lost 1 base, and 5 bases had no gene match. MiXCR, applied by TCRdb to the PCR reads, yields one record per CDR3 protein. The table has some 22,000 distinct CDR3 sequences, 36% seen once. The table lists this clonotype with many counts. Sequencing used esophageal tumor tissue. The source is a male donor with esophageal squamous cell carcinoma. The chain uses TRBV24-1 and TRBJ2-7, with 10 bases aligning to TRBD1. As DNA, the CDR3 is TGTGCCACCAGTGATTTCGGCCGGACAGGGGGCTACGAGCAGTACTTC. It is translated as CATSDFGRTGGYEQYF.